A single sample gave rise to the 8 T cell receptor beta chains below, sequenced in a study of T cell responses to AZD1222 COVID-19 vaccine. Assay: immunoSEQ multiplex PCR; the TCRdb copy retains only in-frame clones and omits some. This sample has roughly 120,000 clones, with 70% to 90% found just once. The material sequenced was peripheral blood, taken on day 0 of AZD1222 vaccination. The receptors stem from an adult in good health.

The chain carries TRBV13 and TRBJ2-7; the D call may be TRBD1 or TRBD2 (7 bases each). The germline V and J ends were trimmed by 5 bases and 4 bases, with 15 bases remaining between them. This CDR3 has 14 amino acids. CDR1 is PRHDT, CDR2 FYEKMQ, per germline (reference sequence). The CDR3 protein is CASSPGGRGYEQYF. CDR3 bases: TGTGCCAGCAGCCCGGGGGGCAGGGGGTACGAGCAGTACTTC.

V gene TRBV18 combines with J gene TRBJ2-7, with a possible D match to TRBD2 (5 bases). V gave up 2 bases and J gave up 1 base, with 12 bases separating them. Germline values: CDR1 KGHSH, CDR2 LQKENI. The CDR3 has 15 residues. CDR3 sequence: CASSPKGRESYEQYF. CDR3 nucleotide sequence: TGTGCCAGCTCACCAAAAGGTCGGGAATCCTACGAGCAGTACTTC.

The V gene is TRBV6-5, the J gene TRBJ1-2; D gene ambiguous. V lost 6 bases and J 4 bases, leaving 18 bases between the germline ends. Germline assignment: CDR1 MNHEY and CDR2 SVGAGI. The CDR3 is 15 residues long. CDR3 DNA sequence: TGTGCCAGCAGCATAAGGGAAGGCGGCCTCTATGGCTACACCTTC. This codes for CASSIREGGLYGYTF.

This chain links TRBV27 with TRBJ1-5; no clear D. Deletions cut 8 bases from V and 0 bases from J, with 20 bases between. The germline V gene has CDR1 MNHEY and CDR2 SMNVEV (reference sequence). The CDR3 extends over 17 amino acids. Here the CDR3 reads CASSSRGERFSNQPQHF. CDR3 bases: TGTGCCAGCTCCTCCCGGGGAGAAAGGTTTAGCAATCAGCCCCAGCATTTT.

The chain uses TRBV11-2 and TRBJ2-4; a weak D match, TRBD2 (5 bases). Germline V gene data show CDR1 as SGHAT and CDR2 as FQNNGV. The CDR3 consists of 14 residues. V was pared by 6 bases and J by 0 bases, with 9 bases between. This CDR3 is CASSPGLAKNIQYF. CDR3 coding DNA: TGTGCCAGCAGTCCCGGACTAGCCAAAAACATTCAGTACTTC. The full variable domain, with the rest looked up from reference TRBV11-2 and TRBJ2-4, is EAGVAQSPRYKIIEKRQSVAFWCNPISGHATLYWYQQILGQGPKLLIQFQNNGVVDDSQLPKDRFSAERLKGVDSTLKIQPAKLEDSAVYLCASSPGLAKNIQYFGAGTRLSVL.

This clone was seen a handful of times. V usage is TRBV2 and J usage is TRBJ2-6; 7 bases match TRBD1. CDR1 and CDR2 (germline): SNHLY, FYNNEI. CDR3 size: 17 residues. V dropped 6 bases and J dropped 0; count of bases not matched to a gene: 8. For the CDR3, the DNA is TGTGCCAGCAGCGGCAACGACAGGGTCTCTGGGGCCAACGTCCTGACTTTC. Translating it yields CASSGNDRVSGANVLTF.

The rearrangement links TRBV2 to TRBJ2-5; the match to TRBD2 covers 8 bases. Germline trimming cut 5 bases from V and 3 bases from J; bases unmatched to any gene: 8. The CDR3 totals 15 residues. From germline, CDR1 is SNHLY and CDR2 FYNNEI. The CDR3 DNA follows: TGTGCCAGCAGTTTTCAAAGCGGGGGAGAAGAGACCCAGTACTTC. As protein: CASSFQSGGEETQYF.

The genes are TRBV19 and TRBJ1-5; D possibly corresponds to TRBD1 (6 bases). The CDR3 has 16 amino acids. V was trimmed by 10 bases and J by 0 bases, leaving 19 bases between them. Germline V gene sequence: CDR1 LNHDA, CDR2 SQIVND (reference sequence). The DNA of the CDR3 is TGTGCCATCCCAAGCGGACAGCTTTATAGCAATCAGCCCCAGCATTTT. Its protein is CAIPSGQLYSNQPQHF.